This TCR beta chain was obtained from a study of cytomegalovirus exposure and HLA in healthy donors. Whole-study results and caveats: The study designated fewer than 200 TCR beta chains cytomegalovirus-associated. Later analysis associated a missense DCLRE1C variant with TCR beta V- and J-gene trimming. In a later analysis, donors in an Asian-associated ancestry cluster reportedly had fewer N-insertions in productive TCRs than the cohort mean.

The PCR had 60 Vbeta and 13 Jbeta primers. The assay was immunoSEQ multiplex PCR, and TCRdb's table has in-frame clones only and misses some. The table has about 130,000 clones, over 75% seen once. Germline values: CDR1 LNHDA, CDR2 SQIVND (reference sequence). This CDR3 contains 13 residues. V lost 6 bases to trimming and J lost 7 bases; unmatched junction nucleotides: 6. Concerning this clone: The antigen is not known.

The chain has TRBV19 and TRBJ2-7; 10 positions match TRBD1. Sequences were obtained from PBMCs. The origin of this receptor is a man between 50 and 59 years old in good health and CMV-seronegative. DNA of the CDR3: TGTGCCAGTAGCAAGGGACAGGGGTGGGAGCAGTACTTC. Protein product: CASSKGQGWEQYF.